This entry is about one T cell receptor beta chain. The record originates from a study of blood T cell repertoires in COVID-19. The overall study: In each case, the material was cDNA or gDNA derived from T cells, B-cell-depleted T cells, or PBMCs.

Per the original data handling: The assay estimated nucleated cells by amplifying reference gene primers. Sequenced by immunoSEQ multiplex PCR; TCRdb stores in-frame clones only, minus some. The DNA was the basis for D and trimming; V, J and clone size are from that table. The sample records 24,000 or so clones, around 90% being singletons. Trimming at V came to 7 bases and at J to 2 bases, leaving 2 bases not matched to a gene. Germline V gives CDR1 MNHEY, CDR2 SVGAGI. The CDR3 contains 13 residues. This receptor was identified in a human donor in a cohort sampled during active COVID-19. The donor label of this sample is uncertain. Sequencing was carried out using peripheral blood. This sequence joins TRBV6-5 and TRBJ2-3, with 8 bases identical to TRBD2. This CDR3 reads CASTAGDTDTQYF. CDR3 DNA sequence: TGTGCCAGCACAGCGGGGGACACAGATACGCAGTATTTT.